This TCR beta chain was identified in a study of spatial heterogeneity in lung cancer. Trimming removed 5 bases from V and 4 bases from J, with 9 bases in between. The CDR3 is made up of 13 amino acids. Germline CDR1 MDHEN, CDR2 SYDVKM. Stated time point: blood at routine non-recurrence follow-up after resection. Unsorted whole RNA from tumor, nontumor lung or frozen PBMC underwent sequencing. One entry per CDR3 protein results from TCRdb running MiXCR on the 5' RACE reads. The table lists about 52,000 distinct CDR3 sequences, less than 9% of them singletons, with 35% in the top ten. Only a few counts were recorded for this clonotype.

Here the sequenced sample was PBMCs, taken at follow-up. V usage is TRBV28 and J usage is TRBJ2-1; D is ambiguous. The receptor was isolated from a female donor with early-stage non-small cell lung cancer. In DNA, the CDR3 is TGTGCCAGCAGTACGCTGATTTACAATGAGCAGTTCTTC. It translates to CASSTLIYNEQFF.